This TCR beta chain was profiled in a study of T cell repertoires in cytomegalovirus infection. Background on the study: HLA-C-restricted CMV epitopes, recently identified, and well-studied HLA-B-restricted ones were used by the study. Matching HLA type, along with CMV infection, was indicated by public TCR beta signatures. Study-wide points: The study found HLA-C-restricted CMV-specific TCR beta clonotypes dominating the ex vivo response. Cumulative public TCR beta family frequency identified carriers of CMV plus the relevant HLA.

Via MiXCR, TCRdb re-called the reads, giving one row per CDR3 protein. The table has hundreds of thousands of distinct CDR3 sequences, roughly 43% seen once. This clonotype was recorded a few times. Antigen: not known. The CDR3 covers 13 residues. V lost 4 bases, J lost 7 bases, and 11 bases lay in between. The V gene's germline CDR1 is SGHVS and CDR2 FQNEAQ. This material consisted of cultured PBMCs, taken from culture after CMV antigen stimulation. This chain uses TRBV7-8 with TRBJ2-1; no reliable D call. This clonotype was obtained from a human donor in good health (CMV status not recorded). Some clones in this sample may be carry-over from other donors' samples. CDR3 region: CASSSRFPNEQFF. Written as DNA, the CDR3 is TGTGCCAGCAGCTCAAGGTTTCCTAATGAGCAGTTCTTC.